This T cell receptor beta chain is drawn from a study of cytomegalovirus exposure and HLA in healthy donors. Overall study results and limits: A link between a missense DCLRE1C variant and TCR beta V- and J-gene trimming emerged from a later analysis.

Details on this clone: Its specificity is unknown.

13 Jbeta primers and 60 Vbeta primers were used for the PCR. Sequencing was performed with immunoSEQ multiplex PCR; in TCRdb, only in-frame clones are kept and a portion is missing. The sample has more than 150,000 clones, roughly 80% seen once. The CDR3 loop spans 13 amino acids. Germline V lookup: CDR1 MNHNS, CDR2 SASEGT. Trimming pared 4 bases from V and 5 bases from J, leaving 11 bases between. The receptor was isolated from a man aged 40-50 years in good health and CMV-seronegative. The sequenced sample was PBMCs. The chain uses TRBV6-1 and TRBJ2-5; D is possibly TRBD2 (6 bases). CDR3 in DNA: TGTGCCAGCAGTGCGACTAGTTCGGAGACCCAGTACTTC. This sequence encodes CASSATSSETQYF.